The 28 T cell receptor beta chains presented below share a single source sample, sequenced in a study of regulatory T cells in long-lasting Graves disease. Construction of the TCR beta libraries employed iRepertoire HTBI primers in conjunction with Arm-PCR of CDR3 regions. One entry per CDR3 protein results from TCRdb running MiXCR on the multiplex PCR reads. The sample includes more than 300,000 distinct CDR3 sequences, approximately 10% of them seen just once. Indicated time point: newly diagnosed GD, antithyroid drugs for less than 3 months. Extracted RNA from PBMCs served as the source of the TCR library. This same sample was also part of a study on T cells in Graves' hyperthyroidism and ophthalmopathy.

Here the sequenced sample was peripheral blood mononuclear cells (PBMCs), taken at new diagnosis, from a patient treated with antithyroid drugs. All receptors derive from a woman aged 18-29 years with Graves disease.

This clonotype came up many times. The chain is built from TRBV6-5 and TRBJ2-2; D is unresolved. Germline V gives CDR1 MNHEY, CDR2 SVGAGI. V shed 2 bases and J shed 5 bases, with 9 bases lying between them. The CDR3 consists of 14 residues. Here the CDR3 reads CASSYNSRTGELFF. CDR3 DNA: TGTGCCAGCAGTTACAATAGCAGGACCGGGGAGCTGTTTTTT.

This clonotype was found many times. The chain joins TRBV11-2 to TRBJ1-1; TRBD1 agrees at 7 bases. The J segment lost 6 bases and the V segment lost 5 bases, leaving 9 bases of the junction unmatched. The CDR3 length is 14 residues. Germline V gene sequence: CDR1 SGHAT, CDR2 FQNNGV. For the CDR3, the DNA is TGTGCCAGCAGCCAAAGGGACAGCCCTCCTGAAGCTTTCTTT. This gives the protein CASSQRDSPPEAFF.

This clonotype was seen a few times. The rearrangement joins TRBV20-1 to TRBJ1-5; 9 nucleotides align to TRBD1. The ends lost 3 bases at V and 6 bases at J; junction bases unmatched: 3. Germline CDR1 DFQATT, CDR2 SNEGSKA (reference sequence). The CDR3 spans 13 residues. The CDR3: CSARGTGTQPQHF. The DNA for the CDR3 is TGCAGTGCTAGGGGGACAGGGACTCAGCCCCAGCATTTT.

In this sample, this clonotype turned up many times. The chain joins TRBV20-1 to TRBJ2-1; TRBD2 matches 10 bases. V trimming: 0 bases; J trimming: 6 bases; junction bases outside the gene matches: 8. Looked up from germline, CDR1 is DFQATT and CDR2 is SNEGSKA (reference sequence). The CDR3 consists of 16 residues. CDR3 amino acids: CSARDNSASGSNEQFF. The CDR3, as DNA: TGCAGTGCTAGAGATAACTCGGCTAGCGGGAGCAATGAGCAGTTCTTC.

This clonotype has a count of ten or more. The chain carries TRBV7-3 and TRBJ2-5, with no clear D. V was clipped by 6 bases and J by 1 base, with 15 bases between them. The V gene's germline CDR1 is SGHTA and CDR2 FQGTGA. This CDR3 spans 15 amino acids. As DNA, the CDR3 is TGTGCCAGCAGGACTCGAGGACGGACCCAAGAGACCCAGTACTTC. This codes for CASRTRGRTQETQYF.

Concerning this clonotype itself: At one of its ends the junction is not consistent with the germline gene, which may arise from a read error. The chain is built from TRBV7-9 and TRBJ1-1; D is ambiguous. The CDR3 is 13 amino acids. The germline V gene has CDR1 SEHNR and CDR2 FQNEAQ (reference sequence). The CDR3: CASSSIHPTEAFF. CDR3 coding DNA: TGCGCCAGCAGCTCAATACACCCTACTGAAGCTTTCTTT.

This clonotype was picked up many times. V is TRBV5-1 and J is TRBJ1-5; 7 bases line up with TRBD1. After removal of 1 base from V and 3 bases from J, the junction contained 1 base not matched to a gene. This CDR3 contains 14 residues. The V gene's germline CDR1 is SGHRS and CDR2 YFSETQ. CDR3: CASSLQGDNQPQHF. CDR3 nucleotide sequence: TGCGCCAGCAGCTTGCAGGGGGACAATCAGCCCCAGCATTTT.

This clonotype came up many times. The J gene is TRBJ2-1, the V gene TRBV7-2, with 10 bases lining up with TRBD1. In germline, CDR1 is SGHTA, CDR2 FQGNSA. V lost 2 bases, J lost 8 bases, and 6 bases stayed unmatched. The CDR3 has 15 residues. CDR3 in DNA: TGTGCCAGCAGCTTAATGGGACAGGGGAGGCATGAGCAGTTCTTC. Translated: CASSLMGQGRHEQFF.

This clonotype has at least ten counts. The CDR3 spells CSASLSTRDTQYF. CDR3 bases: TGCAGTGCTAGTCTCTCGACTAGGGATACGCAGTATTTT. This rearrangement joins TRBV20-1 to TRBJ2-3; TRBD2 might be the D (6 bases). Germline V gene sequence: CDR1 DFQATT, CDR2 SNEGSKA (reference sequence). The CDR3 spans 13 residues. V was shortened by 3 bases and J by 6 bases, with 13 bases between the two germline ends.

The chain links TRBV9 to TRBJ2-1; TRBD1 is a possible D gene (5 bases). CDR3 length: 14 residues. Germline assignment: CDR1 SGDLS and CDR2 YYNGEE. V was cut by 4 bases and J by 10 bases, with 18 bases left in between. The CDR3 loop reads CASSPQGGWGEQFF. CDR3 coding DNA: TGTGCCAGCAGCCCCCAGGGCGGTTGGGGCGAGCAGTTCTTC.

The sample holds many counts of this clonotype. The germline gene is not matched at one end of the junction; a read error may be the cause. The J gene is TRBJ1-1, the V gene TRBV2, with TRBD1 matching over 9 bases. This CDR3 is built from 15 residues. CDR1 is SNHLY and CDR2 is FYNNEI in the germline V gene. The CDR3 region is CAGDRVIGMNTEAFF. In nucleotides, the CDR3 is TGCGCCGGGGACAGGGTGATTGGAATGAACACTGAAGCTTTCTTT.

Only a few counts were recorded for this clonotype. This rearrangement joins TRBV19 to TRBJ2-3; D is undetermined. This CDR3 contains 14 residues. Looked up from germline, CDR1 is LNHDA and CDR2 is SQIVND (reference sequence). Trimming shortened V by 3 bases and J by 6 bases, and 13 bases separated the two germline ends. CDR3 DNA sequence: TGTGCCAGTAGTATGACGGTTCCTCGGGATACGCAGTATTTT. Protein sequence: CASSMTVPRDTQYF.

This clonotype was seen only a few times. The V call is TRBV6-2 or TRBV6-3, the J call TRBJ2-1; tentatively, D is TRBD2 (6 bases). Germline-derived CDR1 and CDR2 are MNHEY and SVGEGT. Trimming took off 7 bases at V and 7 bases at J, with 23 bases between the two ends. This CDR3 comprises 16 residues. The DNA for the CDR3 is TGTGCCAGCACCTCGTTTAGACTAGTCCGGAGGAATGAGCAGTTCTTC. It encodes CASTSFRLVRRNEQFF.

Comment on this clonotype: This may be a read error, as it is one base from a much larger clone. V is TRBV7-8 and J is TRBJ2-4; the D call may be TRBD1 or TRBD2 (5 bases each). This CDR3 is built from 14 residues. Per the germline V gene, CDR1 is SGHVS and CDR2 is FQNEAQ. Deletions cut 7 bases from V and 6 bases from J, with 16 bases between. Here the CDR3 reads CASNPGLAGNIQYF. The CDR3 DNA is TGTGCCAGCAACCCAGGGCTAGCAGGAAACATTCAGTACTTC. The variable domain in full, completed from reference TRBV7-8 and TRBJ2-4, reads GAGVSQSPRYKVAKRGQDVALRCDPISGHVSLFWYQQALGQGPEFLTYFQNEAQLDKSGLPSDRFFAERPEGSVSTLKIQRTQQEDSAVYLCASNPGLAGNIQYFGAGTRLSVL.

This clonotype showed up many times. The CDR3 region is CATSDPGAGEGADTQYF. CDR3 in DNA: TGTGCCACCAGTGATCCTGGAGCGGGAGAGGGGGCAGATACGCAGTATTTT. This chain connects TRBV24-1 to TRBJ2-3; 8 positions agree with TRBD2. The V and J ends lost 3 bases and 4 bases, in that order; junction bases with no gene match: 11. CDR1 KGHDR and CDR2 SFDVKD come from the germline V gene. CDR3 size: 17 residues.

This clonotype occurred many times. The CDR3 DNA reads as TGTGCCAGCAGTTCAACCGAATTGTACCACGCGGAGGGCTACACCTTC. This sequence encodes CASSSTELYHAEGYTF. The chain combines TRBV12-3 or TRBV12-4 with TRBJ1-2; no definite D call. The CDR3 has 16 residues. V was shortened by 4 bases and J by 8 bases, with 23 bases between the two germline ends.

This clonotype was seen more than once but under ten times. The junction shows a germline mismatch at one end, possibly a read error. V is TRBV7-7 and J is TRBJ2-2; D possibly uses TRBD1 or TRBD2 (5 bases each). The CDR3 has 14 residues. The V gene's germline CDR1 is SSHAT and CDR2 FNYEAQ (reference sequence). Written as DNA, the CDR3 is TGTGCTAGCAGCTTAAATGGGGGCACCGGGGAGCTGTTTTTT. This translates into CASSLNGGTGELFF. Full variable domain (missing parts from reference TRBV7-7 and TRBJ2-2): GAGVSQSPRYKVTKRGQDVTLRCDPISSHATLYWYQQALGQGPEFLTYFNYEAQPDKSGLPSDRFSAERPEGSISTLTIQRTEQRDSAMYRCASSLNGGTGELFFGEGSRLTVL.

This clonotype was detected a few times. The chain carries TRBV15 and TRBJ2-1; TRBD2 aligns across 14 bases. The V and J ends lost 0 bases and 8 bases, in that order; junction bases with no gene match: 6. The CDR3 loop spans 17 amino acids. The germline V gene has CDR1 LNHNV and CDR2 YYDKDF (reference sequence). The CDR3 sequence: CATSRDRGTSGSDEQFF. The DNA of the CDR3 is TGTGCCACCAGCAGAGATCGGGGGACTAGCGGGAGCGATGAGCAGTTCTTC. The whole variable domain, filled in from reference TRBV15 and TRBJ2-1, reads DAMVIQNPRYQVTQFGKPVTLSCSQTLNHNVMYWYQQKSSQAPKLLFHYYDKDFNNEADTPDNFQSRRPNTSFCFLDIRSPGLGDTAMYLCATSRDRGTSGSDEQFFGPGTRLTVL.

This clonotype was detected many times. V usage is TRBV29-1 and J usage is TRBJ1-1; D is uncertain. CDR1 is SQVTM and CDR2 is ANQGSEA in the germline V gene. V lost 4 bases and J lost 1, with 10 bases in between. This CDR3 is built from 13 residues. CDR3 region: CSVVFVGNTEAFF. In nucleotides, the CDR3 is TGCAGCGTTGTCTTTGTAGGGAACACTGAAGCTTTCTTT. The variable domain in full, with the rest retrieved from reference TRBV29-1 and TRBJ1-1, is SAVISQKPSRDICQRGTSLTIQCQVDSQVTMMFWYRQQPGQSLTLIATANQGSEATYESGFVIDKFPISRPNLTFSTLTVSNMSPEDSSIYLCSVVFVGNTEAFFGQGTRLTVV.

V usage is TRBV10-2 and J usage is TRBJ2-2; TRBD2 matches at 9 bases. J was trimmed by 8 bases and V by 6 bases; bases with no gene match: 7. There are 14 residues in the CDR3. CDR1 WSHSY and CDR2 SAAADI come from the germline V gene. This chain's CDR3 is CASSLALAGGELFF. For the CDR3, the DNA is TGCGCCAGCAGCCTGGCTCTAGCGGGAGGGGAGCTGTTTTTT.

This clonotype came up many times. This chain uses TRBV7-9 with TRBJ1-2; tentative D call: TRBD1 (5 bases). The CDR3 totals 14 residues. Trimming pared 5 bases from V and 1 base from J, leaving 11 bases between. From germline, CDR1 is SEHNR and CDR2 FQNEAQ (reference sequence). In DNA, the CDR3 is TGTGCCAGCAGCCGGGACGGAAGTAACTATGGCTACACCTTC. Its protein is CASSRDGSNYGYTF.

Only a few counts were recorded for this clonotype. The chain employs TRBV13 and TRBJ2-5, with 7 bases aligning to TRBD2. In germline, CDR1 is PRHDT, CDR2 FYEKMQ (reference sequence). J lost 4 bases, V lost 1 base, and 12 bases had no gene match. This CDR3 region has 17 residues. CDR3 in amino acids: CASSLEPPSGVLETQYF. The CDR3, as DNA: TGTGCCAGCAGCTTAGAACCCCCTAGCGGAGTTCTAGAGACCCAGTACTTC.

This clonotype was detected ten times or more. The V and J genes are TRBV7-2 and TRBJ2-7; D gene uncertain. CDR1 SGHTA and CDR2 FQGNSA come from the germline V gene. This CDR3 contains 17 residues. V was shortened by 1 base and J by 3 bases, with 19 bases between the two germline ends. The CDR3 region is CASSLGYRPSSIYEQYF. The CDR3 DNA reads as TGTGCCAGCAGCTTAGGCTACAGACCGAGCAGCATCTACGAGCAGTACTTC.

Ten or more counts support this clonotype. This chain connects TRBV6-5 to TRBJ2-7, with D possibly matching TRBD2 (7 bases). V was shortened by 3 bases and J by 5 bases, with 14 bases between the two germline ends. CDR3 length: 14 amino acids. In germline, CDR1 is MNHEY, CDR2 SVGAGI. In DNA form, the CDR3 reads TGTGCCAGCAGTTATGCGGGGGCAGTCGACGAGCAGTACTTC. Protein product: CASSYAGAVDEQYF.

This clonotype was picked up many times. The gene calls are TRBV4-1 and TRBJ2-7; D gene uncertain. From germline, CDR1 is MGHRA and CDR2 YSYEKL. This CDR3 spans 16 amino acids. Deletions cut 0 bases from V and 0 bases from J, with 12 bases between. For the CDR3, the DNA is TGCGCCAGCAGCCAAGATAGTCGGCAGGCCTCCTACGAGCAGTACTTC. Amino acids: CASSQDSRQASYEQYF.

A note on this clonotype: One base away lies a much larger clone, so this may be a sequencing read error. This rearrangement joins TRBV28 to TRBJ2-5; 9 nucleotides line up with TRBD1. The CDR3 covers 15 residues. Losses at the gene ends were 7 bases for V and 4 bases for J; bases not matched to a gene: 10. Germline-derived CDR1 and CDR2 are MDHEN and SYDVKM. CDR3: CASMWTGASRETQYF. CDR3 sequence (DNA): TGTGCCAGCATGTGGACAGGGGCTAGCCGAGAGACCCAGTACTTC. Combining the CDR3 with reference TRBV28 and TRBJ2-5 gives the whole variable domain DVKVTQSSRYLVKRTGEKVFLECVQDMDHENMFWYRQDPGLGLRLIYFSYDVKMKEKGDIPEGYSVSREKKERFSLILESASTNQTSMYLCASMWTGASRETQYFGPGTRLLVL.

This clonotype was recorded a few times. This sequence joins TRBV20-1 and TRBJ1-1; D is unclear. CDR3 length: 14 amino acids. V was pared by 1 base and J by 1 base, with 10 bases between. Germline values: CDR1 DFQATT, CDR2 SNEGSKA (reference sequence). CDR3 sequence: CSARGVSRNTEAFF. The CDR3 DNA reads TGCAGTGCTAGAGGGGTTTCTCGGAACACTGAAGCTTTCTTT.

This clonotype has ten or more counts. The J gene is TRBJ2-2, the V gene TRBV3-1, with unresolved D. This CDR3 is built from 17 residues. Germline V gene data show CDR1 as LGHDT and CDR2 as YNNKEL (reference sequence). The V gene lost 5 bases and the J gene lost 2 bases, with 18 bases spanning the gap. The CDR3 DNA follows: TGTGCCAGCAGCGACACCTATGTGAACATTAACACCGGGGAGCTGTTTTTT. This codes for CASSDTYVNINTGELFF.